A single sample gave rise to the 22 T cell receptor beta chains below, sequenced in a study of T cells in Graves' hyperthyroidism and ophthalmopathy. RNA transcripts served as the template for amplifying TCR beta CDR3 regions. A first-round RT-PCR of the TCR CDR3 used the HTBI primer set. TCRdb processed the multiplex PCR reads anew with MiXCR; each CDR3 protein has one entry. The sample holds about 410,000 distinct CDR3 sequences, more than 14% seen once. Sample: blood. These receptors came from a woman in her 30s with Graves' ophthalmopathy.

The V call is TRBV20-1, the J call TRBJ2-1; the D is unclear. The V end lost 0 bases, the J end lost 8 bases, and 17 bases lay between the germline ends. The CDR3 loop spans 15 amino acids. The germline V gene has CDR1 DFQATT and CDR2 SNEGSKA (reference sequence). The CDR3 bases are TGCAGTGCTAGAGAGGCCCGCCCGGGCGACTATGAGCAGTTCTTC. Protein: CSAREARPGDYEQFF.

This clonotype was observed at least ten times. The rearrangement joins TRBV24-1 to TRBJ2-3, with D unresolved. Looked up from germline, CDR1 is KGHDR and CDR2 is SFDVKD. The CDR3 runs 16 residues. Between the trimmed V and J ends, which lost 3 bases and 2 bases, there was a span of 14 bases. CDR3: CATSDRSVGFTDTQYF. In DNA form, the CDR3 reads TGTGCCACCAGTGATAGGTCAGTTGGGTTCACAGATACGCAGTATTTT.

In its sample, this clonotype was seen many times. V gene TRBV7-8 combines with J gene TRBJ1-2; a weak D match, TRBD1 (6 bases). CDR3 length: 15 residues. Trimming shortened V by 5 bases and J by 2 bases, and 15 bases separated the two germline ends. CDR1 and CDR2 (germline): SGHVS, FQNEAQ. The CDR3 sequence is CASSPNIGTNYGYTF. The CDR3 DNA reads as TGTGCCAGCAGCCCAAATATAGGGACAAACTATGGCTACACCTTC. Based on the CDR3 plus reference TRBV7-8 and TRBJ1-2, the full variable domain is GAGVSQSPRYKVAKRGQDVALRCDPISGHVSLFWYQQALGQGPEFLTYFQNEAQLDKSGLPSDRFFAERPEGSVSTLKIQRTQQEDSAVYLCASSPNIGTNYGYTFGSGTRLTVV.

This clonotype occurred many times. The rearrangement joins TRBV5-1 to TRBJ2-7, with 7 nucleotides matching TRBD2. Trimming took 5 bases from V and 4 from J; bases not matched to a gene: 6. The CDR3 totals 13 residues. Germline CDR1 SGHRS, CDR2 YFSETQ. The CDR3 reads CASREEGGYEQYF. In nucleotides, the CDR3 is TGCGCCAGCAGGGAAGAGGGAGGGTACGAGCAGTACTTC.

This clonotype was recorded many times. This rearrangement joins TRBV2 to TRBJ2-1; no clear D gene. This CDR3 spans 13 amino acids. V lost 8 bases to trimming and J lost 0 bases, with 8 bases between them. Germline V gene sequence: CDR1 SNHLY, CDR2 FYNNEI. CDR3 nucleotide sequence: TGTGCCAGCTGCCCGAGCTCCTACAATGAGCAGTTCTTC. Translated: CASCPSSYNEQFF.

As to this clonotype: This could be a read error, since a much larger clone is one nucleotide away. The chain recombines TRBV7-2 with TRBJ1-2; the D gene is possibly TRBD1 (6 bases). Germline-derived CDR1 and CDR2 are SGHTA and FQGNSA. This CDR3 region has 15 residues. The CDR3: CASSLDTDRPNGSTF. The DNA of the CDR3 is TGTGCCAGCAGCTTAGACACAGACAGGCCCAATGGCTCCACCTTC.

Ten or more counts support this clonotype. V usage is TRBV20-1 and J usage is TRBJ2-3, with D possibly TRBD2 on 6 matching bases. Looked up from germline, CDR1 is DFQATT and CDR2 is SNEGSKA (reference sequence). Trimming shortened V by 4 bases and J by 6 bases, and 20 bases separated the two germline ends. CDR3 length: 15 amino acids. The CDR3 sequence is CSAILAGRKRDTQYF. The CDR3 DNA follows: TGCAGTGCTATACTAGCAGGGAGAAAGAGGGATACGCAGTATTTT.

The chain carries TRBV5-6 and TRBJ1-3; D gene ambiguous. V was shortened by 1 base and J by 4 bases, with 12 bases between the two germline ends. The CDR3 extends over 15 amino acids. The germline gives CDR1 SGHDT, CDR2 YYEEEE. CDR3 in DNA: TGTGCCAGCAGCTTGTCCCCGCGATTCGGAAACACCATATATTTT. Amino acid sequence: CASSLSPRFGNTIYF.

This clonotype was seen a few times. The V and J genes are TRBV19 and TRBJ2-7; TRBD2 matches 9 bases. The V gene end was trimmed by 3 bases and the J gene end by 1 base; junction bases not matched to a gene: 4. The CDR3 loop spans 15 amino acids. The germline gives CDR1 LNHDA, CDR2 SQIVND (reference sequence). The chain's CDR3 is CASSISGGLSYEQYF. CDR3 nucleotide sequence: TGTGCCAGTAGTATTAGCGGGGGCCTTTCCTACGAGCAGTACTTC.

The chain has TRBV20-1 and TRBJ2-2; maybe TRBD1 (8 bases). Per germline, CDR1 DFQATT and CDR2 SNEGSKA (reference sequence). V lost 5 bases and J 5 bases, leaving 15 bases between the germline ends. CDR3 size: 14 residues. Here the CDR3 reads CSAPQGGMTGELFF. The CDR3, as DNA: TGCAGTGCTCCACAGGGGGGGATGACCGGGGAGCTGTTTTTT.

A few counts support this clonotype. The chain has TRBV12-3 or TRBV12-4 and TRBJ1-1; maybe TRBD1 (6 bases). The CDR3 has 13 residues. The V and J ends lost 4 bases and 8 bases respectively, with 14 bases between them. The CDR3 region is CASSSIGQTEAFF. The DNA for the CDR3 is TGTGCCAGCAGTTCCATCGGACAGACAGAAGCTTTCTTT.

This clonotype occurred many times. The CDR3 reads CASSLGGAGTGELFF. The CDR3 DNA reads as TGTGCCAGCAGTTTAGGGGGCGCGGGGACCGGGGAGCTGTTTTTT. This sequence joins TRBV12-3 or TRBV12-4 and TRBJ2-2; D is possibly TRBD2 (6 bases). Trimming cost V 1 base and J 5 bases, with 11 bases left between them. There are 15 residues in the CDR3.

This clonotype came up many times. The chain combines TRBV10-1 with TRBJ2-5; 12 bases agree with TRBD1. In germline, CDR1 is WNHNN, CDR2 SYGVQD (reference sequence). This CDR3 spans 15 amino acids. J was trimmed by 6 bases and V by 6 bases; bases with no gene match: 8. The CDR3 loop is CASSPGTGGIKTQYF. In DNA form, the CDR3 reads TGCGCCAGCAGCCCCGGGACAGGGGGCATAAAGACCCAGTACTTC.

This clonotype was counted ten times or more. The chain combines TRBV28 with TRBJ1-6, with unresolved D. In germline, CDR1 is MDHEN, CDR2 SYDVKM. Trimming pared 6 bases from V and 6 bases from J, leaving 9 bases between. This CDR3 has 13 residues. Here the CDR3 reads CASRTAGNSPLHF. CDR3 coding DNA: TGTGCCAGCAGAACAGCGGGTAATTCACCCCTCCACTTT.

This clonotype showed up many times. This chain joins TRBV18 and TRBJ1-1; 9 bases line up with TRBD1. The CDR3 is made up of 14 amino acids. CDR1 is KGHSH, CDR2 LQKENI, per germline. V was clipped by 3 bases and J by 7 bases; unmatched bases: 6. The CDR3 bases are TGTGCCAGCTCACCGGGACAGGGTGCGGATGAAGCTTTCTTT. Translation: CASSPGQGADEAFF. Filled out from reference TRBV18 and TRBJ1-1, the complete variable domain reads NAGVMQNPRHLVRRRGQEARLRCSPMKGHSHVYWYRQLPEEGLKFMVYLQKENIIDESGMPKERFSAEFPKEGPSILRIQQVVRGDSAAYFCASSPGQGADEAFFGQGTRLTVV.

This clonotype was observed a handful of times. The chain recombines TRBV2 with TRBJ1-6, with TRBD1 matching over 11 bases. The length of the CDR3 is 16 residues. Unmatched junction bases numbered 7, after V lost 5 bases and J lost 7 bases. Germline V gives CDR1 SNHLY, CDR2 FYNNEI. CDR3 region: CASSQDRGLSNSPLHF. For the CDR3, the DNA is TGTGCCAGCAGTCAGGACAGGGGGCTTTCCAATTCACCCCTCCACTTT.

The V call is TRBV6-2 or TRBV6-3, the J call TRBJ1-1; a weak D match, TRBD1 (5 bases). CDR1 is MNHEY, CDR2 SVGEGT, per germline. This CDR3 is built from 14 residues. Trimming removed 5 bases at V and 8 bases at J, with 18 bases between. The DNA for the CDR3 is TGTGCCAGCAGTATAAGGTTCGGGGCCGCGGAAGCTTTCTTT. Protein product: CASSIRFGAAEAFF.

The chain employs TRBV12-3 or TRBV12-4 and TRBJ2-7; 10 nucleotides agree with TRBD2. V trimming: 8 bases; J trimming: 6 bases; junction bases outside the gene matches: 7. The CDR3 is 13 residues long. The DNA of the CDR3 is TGTGCCAGCTGTTGGACTAGCGGAGGCGAGCAGTACTTC. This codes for CASCWTSGGEQYF.

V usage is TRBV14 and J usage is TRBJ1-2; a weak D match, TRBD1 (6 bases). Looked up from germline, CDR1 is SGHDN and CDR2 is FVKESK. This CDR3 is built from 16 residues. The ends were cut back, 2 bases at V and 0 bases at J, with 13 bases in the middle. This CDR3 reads CASSQIGQRANYGYTF. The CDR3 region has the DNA TGTGCCAGCAGCCAAATAGGACAGAGAGCTAACTATGGCTACACCTTC.

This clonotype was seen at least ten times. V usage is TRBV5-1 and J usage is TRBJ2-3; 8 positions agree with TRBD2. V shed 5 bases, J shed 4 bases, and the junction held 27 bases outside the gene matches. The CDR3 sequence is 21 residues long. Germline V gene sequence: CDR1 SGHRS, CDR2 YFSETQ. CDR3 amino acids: CASRARLAMENLWRGADTQYF. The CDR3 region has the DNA TGCGCCAGCAGGGCTAGACTAGCGATGGAGAATCTTTGGAGAGGTGCAGATACGCAGTATTTT. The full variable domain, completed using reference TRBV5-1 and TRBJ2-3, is KAGVTQTPRYLIKTRGQQVTLSCSPISGHRSVSWYQQTPGQGLQFLFEYFSETQRNKGNFPGRFSGRQFSNSRSEMNVSTLELGDSALYLCASRARLAMENLWRGADTQYFGPGTRLTVL.

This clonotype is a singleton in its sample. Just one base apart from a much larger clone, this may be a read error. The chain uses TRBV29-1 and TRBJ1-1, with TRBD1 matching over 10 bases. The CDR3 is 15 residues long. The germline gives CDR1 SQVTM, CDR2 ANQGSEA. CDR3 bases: TGCAGCGTGGCCGGGACAGGGGTTATGGGCACTGAAGCTCTCTTT. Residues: CSVAGTGVMGTEALF.

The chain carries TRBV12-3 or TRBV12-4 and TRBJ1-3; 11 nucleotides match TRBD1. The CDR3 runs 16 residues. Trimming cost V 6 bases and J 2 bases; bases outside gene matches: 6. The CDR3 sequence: CASSPGQGAAGNTIYF. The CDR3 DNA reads TGTGCCAGCAGCCCCGGACAGGGGGCGGCTGGAAACACCATATATTTT.